The TCR beta chain under discussion was sequenced for a study of blood T cell repertoires in COVID-19. Study-level information: COVID-19 samples from acute and convalescent phases originated in the United States, Italy and Spain. Sources were T cells, B-cell-depleted T cells, or PBMCs; the material itself was cDNA or gDNA.

As handled by the study authors: Quantification of nucleated cells was approximated via reference gene primer amplification. TCRdb's copy holds only in-frame clones and misses some; the assay was immunoSEQ multiplex PCR. V, J and clone size are taken as reported in that table, and D and trimming were inferred from the DNA itself. The data contain about 130,000 clones, about 70% of them singletons. This CDR3 region has 14 residues. V dropped 4 bases and J dropped 3 bases, with 10 bases sitting between them. CDR1 and CDR2 (germline): MNHEY, SVGAGI. The specimen was peripheral blood. The chain couples TRBV6-5 to TRBJ2-1; D gene unclear. The source is a man in his fifties or sixties with acute or convalescent COVID-19. As DNA, the CDR3 is TGTGCCAGCAGTTCCATTTACAACTACAATGAGCAGTTCTTC. It specifies CASSSIYNYNEQFF.